This T cell receptor (beta chain) derives from a study of cytomegalovirus exposure and HLA in healthy donors. Study findings and constraints: In vitro testing confirmed a few CMV-associated chains as specific for CMV antigens. Subsequent analysis revealed that first-cohort TCR clusters tended to co-occur in the roughly 120 validation repertoires. It was around 160 TCR beta chains that were listed as cytomegalovirus-associated.

Clones were read by immunoSEQ multiplex PCR, and TCRdb kept only the in-frame ones, dropping some. Of 110,000 to 150,000 clones listed, approximately 90% are singletons. Remarks on this clone: Its antigen remains unidentified.

CDR3 size: 17 residues. The germline CDR1 and CDR2 sequences are ENHRY and SYGVKD. Trimming cost V 6 bases and J 4 bases; bases outside gene matches: 9. This chain uses TRBV10-3 with TRBJ2-3, with TRBD2 identical over 14 bases. This sequence originates from a man between 18 and 35 years old in good health and CMV-seronegative. The sequenced sample consisted of PBMCs. The CDR3 DNA sequence: TGTGCCATCAGGCCGGGACTAGCGGGAGAAGAGGCAGATACGCAGTATTTT. Its translation is CAIRPGLAGEEADTQYF.